This TCR beta chain stems from a study of blood T cell repertoires in COVID-19 (dated by TCRdb to about 2020). About the investigation overall: Samples covering the acute and convalescent phases of COVID-19 were provided by collaborators in the United States, Italy and Spain. The prospective study material was composed of cDNA or gDNA derived from T cells, B-cell-depleted T cells, or PBMCs. Subjects who had been exposed to COVID-19, were actively infected with it, or had recovered from it provided the deeply sampled blood TCRbeta repertoires that made up the dataset. The repertoires were made available in a free public database intended to serve as a resource for research on the immune response to SARS-CoV-2. The samples were drawn from two sources: the first 160 participants of the ongoing ImmuneRACE study, and 1,254 subjects contributed by 6 global collaborators. Nearly every sample came with metadata listing a de-identified subject ID, COVID-19 status, age in years and sex. Where available, HLA class I and class II types were obtained from metadata supplied by the sample provider rather than from assay-based typing.

Here is what the overall study found, with its caveats: The amount of clinical and demographic metadata varied by source and participant and was provided uncurated.

V is cut by 0 bases and J by 2 bases, and the space between the germline ends is 10 bases. The CDR3 measures 15 amino acids from cysteine to phenylalanine. Only CDR3 DNA is held: 45 bases, read in frame from base 1. The CDR1 and CDR2 encoded by the germline V gene (reference sequence) are LNHNV and YYDKDF. Each collaborating institution followed its own protocols to collect whole blood in K2EDTA tubes. For TCRbeta analysis, collaborators shipped samples in one of three forms: frozen whole blood, isolated PBMCs, or DNA extracted from either of those sample types. About this clone itself: Its specific antigen is unknown. No clone much larger than this one lies a single base away; base qualities are absent.

TCRbeta CDR3 regions were amplified from genomic DNA by means of the immunoSEQ Assay, a bias-controlled multiplex PCR. The authors' analysis ran thus. Within the assay, amplification of reference gene primers was used to estimate how many nucleated cells each sample contained. To quantify the absolute abundance of each unique TCRbeta CDR3 rearrangement, sequence reads were collapsed and filtered. Productive Simpson clonality was computed per sample as the square root of Simpson's diversity index over productive rearrangements. Held by TCRdb, this immuneACCESS table contains in-frame sequences only and omits some clones. Under half of the omission traces to an unresolved V gene where checked; the cause of the rest is unknown. V, J and clone size are taken as reported in that table, and D and trimming were inferred from the DNA itself. Within this sample are around 300,000 clones, with more than 80% of them counted one time only. 3.7% of the sample is held by the ten biggest clonotypes.

The TCR was taken from a woman in her thirties or forties with acute or convalescent COVID-19. Specimen: peripheral blood. The chain was built from TRBV15 and TRBJ2-5; the D gene is perhaps TRBD1, from 5 matching bases. CDR3 reads: CATSRDGYRQETQYF. The nucleotides are TGTGCCACCAGCAGAGATGGGTACAGGCAAGAGACCCAGTACTTC.